This is a list of T cell receptor beta chains from one sample in a study of cytomegalovirus exposure and HLA in healthy donors. Profiled with immunoSEQ multiplex PCR; TCRdb holds only in-frame clones, not every one. The sample carries 70,000 to 95,000 clones, around 62% recorded once. Source material: PBMCs. The source of these receptors is a woman in her thirties in good health and CMV-seropositive. Each CDR3 is given with its conserved first and last residue. The D gene is left open where the match is weak. Clone size, where shown, is once, few, many, or a class for clones that have expanded.

V gene	clone size	D gene	J gene	CDR3 protein	CDR3 DNA
TRBV19	-	TRBD2	TRBJ2-1	CASSGGAFWYNEQFF	TGTGCCAGTAGCGGGGGGGCCTTTTGGTACAATGAGCAGTTCTTC
TRBV9	few	TRBD1	TRBJ1-1	CASSGQGGSKGTEAFF	TGTGCCAGCTCCGGACAGGGAGGGAGTAAGGGCACTGAAGCTTTCTTT
TRBV7-6	-	TRBD2	TRBJ2-1	CASSLGPSSGGSSSYNEQFF	TGTGCCAGCAGCTTAGGTCCTTCTAGCGGGGGCTCAAGCTCCTACAATGAGCAGTTCTTC
TRBV10-3	-	-	TRBJ1-1	CAIRRRGEGDTEAFF	TGTGCCATCAGGCGACGGGGGGAAGGGGACACTGAAGCTTTCTTT
TRBV19	-	-	TRBJ1-2	CASRKPFGVGLEDYGYPF	TGTGCCAGTCGTAAACCATTCGGTGTGGGGCTTGAGGACTATGGCTACCCCTTC
TRBV7-9	few	TRBD2	TRBJ2-7	CASTKILSSGAPREQYF	TGTGCCAGCACAAAAATTCTCTCTAGCGGGGCCCCCCGGGAGCAGTACTTC
TRBV28	-	TRBD1	TRBJ2-7	CASGPRDRGFGQYF	TGTGCCAGCGGACCCCGGGACAGGGGTTTCGGGCAGTACTTC
TRBV5-1	-	TRBD1	TRBJ2-7	CASSLTGSNSYEQYF	TGCGCCAGCAGCCTGACAGGGTCGAACTCCTACGAGCAGTACTTC
TRBV7-2	-	-	TRBJ2-7	CASSLSSRSSYEQYF	TGTGCCAGCAGCCTATCTTCTCGGAGCTCCTACGAGCAGTACTTC
TRBV9	-	TRBD1	TRBJ1-2	CASSVDSGTGGRYGYTF	TGTGCCAGCAGCGTAGATTCTGGGACAGGGGGAAGATATGGCTACACCTTC
TRBV5-8	-	-	TRBJ1-1	CASSLAQNTEAFF	TGTGCCAGCAGCTTGGCCCAGAACACTGAAGCTTTCTTT
TRBV29-1	-	TRBD1	TRBJ2-7	CSAAGTGIYEQYF	TGCAGCGCCGCCGGGACAGGGATCTACGAGCAGTACTTC
TRBV7-6	-	TRBD2	TRBJ2-7	CASSSLAGYEQYF	TGTGCCAGCAGCTCTCTAGCGGGCTACGAGCAGTACTTC
TRBV2	-	-	TRBJ2-5	CASRFNRSTQETQYF	TGTGCCAGCAGATTTAACAGGAGTACCCAAGAGACCCAGTACTTC
TRBV6-4	-	TRBD1	TRBJ2-7	CASSEGTDSYEQYF	TGTGCCAGCAGTGAGGGGACAGACTCCTACGAGCAGTACTTC
TRBV5-1	-	-	TRBJ1-2	CASSLRDDYGYPF	TGCGCCAGCAGCTTGCGTGATGACTATGGCTACCCCTTC
TRBV6-5	-	TRBD2	TRBJ2-5	CASSYSGLGVETQYF	TGTGCCAGCAGTTACTCGGGACTAGGCGTGGAGACCCAGTACTTC
TRBV9	-	-	TRBJ2-7	CASSRRDGTYEQYF	TGTGCCAGCAGCAGGCGGGACGGCACCTACGAGCAGTACTTC
TRBV6-5	-	TRBD1	TRBJ1-3	CASSSATGGGNTIYF	TGTGCCAGCAGTTCTGCGACAGGGGGAGGGAACACCATATATTTT
TRBV6-1	few	TRBD1	TRBJ1-1	CASSDRENTEAFF	TGTGCCAGCAGCGACAGGGAGAACACTGAAGCTTTCTTT
TRBV4-1	-	-	TRBJ2-5	CASSQVASQETQYF	TGCGCCAGCAGCCAAGTGGCTTCCCAAGAGACCCAGTACTTC
TRBV18	-	-	TRBJ2-7	CASSQGVTSSYEQYF	TGTGCCAGCTCACAGGGCGTCACTAGCTCCTACGAGCAGTACTTC
TRBV12-5	-	-	TRBJ2-7	CASGQVSYEQYF	TGTGCTAGTGGACAGGTCTCCTACGAGCAGTACTTC
TRBV28	few	TRBD1	TRBJ1-2	CASSFLDRENGYTF	TGTGCCAGCAGTTTTCTCGACAGGGAGAATGGCTACACCTTC
TRBV28	-	-	TRBJ2-3	CASSPGFISTDTQYF	TGTGCCAGCAGCCCGGGATTCATTAGCACAGATACGCAGTATTTT
TRBV27	-	-	TRBJ1-2	CASSSYGQTSYGYTF	TGTGCCAGCAGTTCATACGGACAGACCTCCTATGGCTACACCTTC
TRBV28	-	-	TRBJ1-2	CASSQGGRYGYTF	TGTGCCAGCTCCCAGGGCGGCAGGTATGGCTACACCTTC
TRBV9	-	TRBD1	TRBJ1-1	CASSGDRVTEAFF	TGTGCCAGCAGCGGGGACAGGGTGACTGAAGCTTTCTTT
TRBV2	-	-	TRBJ2-3	CASHARGVRGQTGDTQYF	TGTGCCAGCCATGCCAGAGGAGTCAGGGGCCAAACGGGAGATACGCAGTATTTT
TRBV19	few	TRBD1	TRBJ1-1	CATAGGAYTEAFF	TGTGCCACCGCAGGGGGCGCGTATACTGAAGCTTTCTTT
TRBV27	-	-	TRBJ1-5	CASSLAAHQPQHF	TGTGCCAGCAGTTTGGCTGCCCATCAGCCCCAGCATTTT
TRBV18	-	-	TRBJ2-2	CASSRSGSNTGELFF	TGTGCCAGCTCACGATCAGGGTCTAACACCGGGGAGCTGTTTTTT
TRBV2	-	TRBD1	TRBJ1-4	CASIRGQRNEKLFF	TGTGCCAGCATCAGGGGGCAGAGAAATGAAAAACTGTTTTTT